The next 27 T cell receptor beta chains were all read from a single sample in a study of blood T cell repertoires in COVID-19. The assay was immunoSEQ multiplex PCR, and TCRdb's table has in-frame clones only and misses some. The data show a few hundred thousand clones, more than 75% seen once. Sequences were obtained from peripheral blood. The receptor set was obtained from a human donor with acute or convalescent COVID-19. The donor label of this sample is uncertain.

This clone appeared once. The chain joins TRBV18 to TRBJ2-3, with 8 bases that match TRBD2. The length of the CDR3 is 15 residues. In germline, CDR1 is KGHSH, CDR2 LQKENI. With V trimmed by 6 bases and J by 0 bases, 5 bases remained unmatched. The CDR3 spells CASSLGGVSTDTQYF. CDR3 coding DNA: TGTGCCAGCTCCCTCGGGGGGGTAAGCACAGATACGCAGTATTTT.

The V gene is TRBV19, the J gene TRBJ1-5, with D possibly TRBD1 on 6 matching bases. The CDR3 is 14 amino acids. V shed 6 bases and J shed 3 bases, with 12 bases lying between them. The V gene's germline CDR1 is LNHDA and CDR2 SQIVND (reference sequence). CDR3 DNA: TGTGCCAGTAGCCTAAACAGGGACAATCAGCCCCAGCATTTT. It encodes CASSLNRDNQPQHF.

Regarding this clone: A read error may account for a junction end that differs from germline. This rearrangement joins TRBV6-1 to TRBJ2-1; 8 bases map to TRBD2. The CDR3 contains 15 residues. Germline V gene data show CDR1 as MNHNS and CDR2 as SASEGT. CDR3 sequence (DNA): TGTGCCAGCACTGAAGATGCGGGGGGCTACAATGAGCAGTTCTTC. Its protein product is CASTEDAGGYNEQFF.

V is TRBV6-5 and J is TRBJ1-4, with 9 bases fitting TRBD1. The CDR3 is 15 residues long. With V trimmed by 6 bases and J by 10 bases, 12 bases remained unmatched. Germline CDR1 reads MNHEY; CDR2 reads SVGAGI. The CDR3 DNA follows: TGTGCCAGCAGCCGATGGACAGGGGAGCTTCGAAAACTGTTTTTT. Its translation: CASSRWTGELRKLFF.

V is TRBV28 and J is TRBJ1-2; no firm D call. Germline CDR1 and CDR2: MDHEN and SYDVKM. The CDR3 loop spans 15 amino acids. The ends were cut back, 6 bases at V and 0 bases at J, with 14 bases in the middle. The CDR3 coding sequence is TGTGCCAGCAGCCCCTTAAATCGGGCTAACTATGGCTACACCTTC. It codes for CASSPLNRANYGYTF.

The gene calls are TRBV30 and TRBJ1-1; D ambiguous. Trimming took off 0 bases at V and 7 bases at J, with 6 bases between the two ends. The CDR3 contains 11 residues. The germline CDR1 and CDR2 sequences are GTSNPN and SVGIG (reference sequence). Here the CDR3 DNA reads TGTGCCTGGAGTGTGTCCCATGAAGCTTTCTTT. Translated, it gives CAWSVSHEAFF.

DNA of the CDR3: TGTGCCAGCAGCTTGAGGACTTCTAACATTCAGTACTTC. Translation: CASSLRTSNIQYF. The chain links TRBV5-5 to TRBJ2-4, with D possibly TRBD2 on 5 matching bases. Germline V gene lookup returns CDR1 SGHKS and CDR2 YYEKEE (reference sequence). The CDR3 has 13 residues. V lost 1 base and J lost 7, with 9 bases in between. Using reference TRBV5-5 and TRBJ2-4 for the parts outside the CDR3, the full variable domain is DAGVTQSPTHLIKTRGQQVTLRCSPISGHKSVSWYQQVLGQGPQFIFQYYEKEERGRGNFPDRFSARQFPNYSSELNVNALLLGDSALYLCASSLRTSNIQYFGAGTRLSVL.

The J gene is TRBJ2-4, the V gene TRBV14; TRBD2 might be the D (5 bases). Between the trimmed V and J ends, which lost 3 bases and 13 bases, there was a span of 10 bases. CDR1 is SGHDN and CDR2 is FVKESK in the germline V gene. The CDR3 runs to 11 residues. The CDR3 loop reads CASSQAGLQYF. The DNA of the CDR3 is TGTGCCAGCAGCCAGGCGGGCCTACAGTACTTC. The whole variable domain, filled in from reference TRBV14 and TRBJ2-4, reads EAGVTQFPSHSVIEKGQTVTLRCDPISGHDNLYWYRRVMGKEIKFLLHFVKESKQDESGMPNNRFLAERTGGTYSTLKVQPAELEDSGVYFCASSQAGLQYFGAGTRLSVL.

CDR3 coding DNA: TGCAGCCACCTGCTCGGGGTGAACACTGAAGCTTTCTTT. It codes for CSHLLGVNTEAFF. V and J are TRBV29-1 and TRBJ1-1; D gene uncertain. Trimming stripped 8 bases from V and 0 bases from J, with 13 bases between. The CDR3 covers 13 residues. Per the germline V gene, CDR1 is SQVTM and CDR2 is ANQGSEA.

The chain joins TRBV19 to TRBJ1-5, with D maybe TRBD1 (5 bases). Trimming took off 11 bases at V and 8 bases at J, with 22 bases between the two ends. CDR1 and CDR2 from the germline V gene are LNHDA and SQIVND (reference sequence). This CDR3 spans 14 amino acids. CDR3 sequence: CAVGDQGWVKPQHF. In DNA form, the CDR3 reads TGTGCCGTAGGCGACCAGGGCTGGGTGAAGCCCCAGCATTTT. The variable domain in full, completed from reference TRBV19 and TRBJ1-5, reads DGGITQSPKYLFRKEGQNVTLSCEQNLNHDAMYWYRQDPGQGLRLIYYSQIVNDFQKGDIAEGYSVSREKKESFPLTVTSAQKNPTAFYLCAVGDQGWVKPQHFGDGTRLSIL.

The rearrangement joins TRBV7-8 to TRBJ2-7; D not certain. The CDR3 covers 15 residues. V lost 5 bases, J lost 3 bases, and 17 bases lay in between. CDR1 SGHVS and CDR2 FQNEAQ come from the germline V gene. CDR3 sequence (DNA): TGTGCCAGCAGCAAAACAGTGTTGGGTGGCTACGAGCAGTACTTC. It codes for CASSKTVLGGYEQYF.

The gene calls are TRBV29-1 and TRBJ1-1; 10 bases map to TRBD1. The V gene's germline CDR1 is SQVTM and CDR2 ANQGSEA. The CDR3 sequence is 13 residues long. V lost 1 base, J lost 9 bases, and 5 bases stayed unmatched. The CDR3 is CSVEGTGGIKAFF. Written as DNA, the CDR3 is TGCAGCGTTGAAGGGACAGGGGGGATCAAAGCTTTCTTT.

The sample holds a few counts of this clone. This sample also contains other DNA sequences that code for the same CDR3. V usage is TRBV6-5 and J usage is TRBJ1-5; D is ambiguous. V lost 6 bases, J lost 1 base, and 10 bases lay in between. The V gene's germline CDR1 is MNHEY and CDR2 SVGAGI. The CDR3 consists of 14 residues. CDR3 amino acids: CASRAGRSNQPQHF. In DNA, the CDR3 is TGTGCCAGCAGGGCAGGTAGGAGCAATCAGCCCCAGCATTTT.

J is TRBJ1-1 and V is TRBV7-9; 7 bases are shared with TRBD1. The germline V gene encodes CDR1 SEHNR and CDR2 FQNEAQ (reference sequence). The CDR3 consists of 13 residues. Unmatched junction bases numbered 3, after V lost 5 bases and J lost 3 bases. CDR3 sequence: CASSAGTDTEAFF. For the CDR3, the DNA is TGTGCCAGCAGCGCGGGGACAGACACTGAAGCTTTCTTT.

V and J are TRBV10-3 and TRBJ2-5, with 10 bases that match TRBD1. The CDR3 runs to 13 residues. Germline CDR1 ENHRY, CDR2 SYGVKD. V was pared by 9 bases and J by 4 bases, with 5 bases of the junction left unmatched. This CDR3 is CAIGQGGGETQYF. As DNA, the CDR3 is TGTGCCATAGGACAGGGGGGTGGAGAGACCCAGTACTTC.

The chain employs TRBV9 and TRBJ1-2; no firm D call. Trimming shortened V by 0 bases and J by 7 bases, and 16 bases separated the two germline ends. CDR1 SGDLS and CDR2 YYNGEE come from the germline V gene. The CDR3 loop spans 15 amino acids. CDR3 sequence: CASSVGPLGDGGYTF. For the CDR3, the DNA is TGTGCCAGCAGCGTAGGCCCCCTCGGGGATGGTGGCTACACCTTC.

This rearrangement joins TRBV19 to TRBJ2-7; TRBD1 aligns across 7 bases. There are 15 residues in the CDR3. V was clipped by 5 bases and J by 0 bases; unmatched bases: 7. Germline values: CDR1 LNHDA, CDR2 SQIVND (reference sequence). The CDR3 loop is CASSPTTGTSYEQYF. For the CDR3, the DNA is TGTGCCAGTAGTCCGACGACAGGGACCTCCTACGAGCAGTACTTC. Together with reference TRBV19 and TRBJ2-7, the CDR3 gives the full variable domain: DGGITQSPKYLFRKEGQNVTLSCEQNLNHDAMYWYRQDPGQGLRLIYYSQIVNDFQKGDIAEGYSVSREKKESFPLTVTSAQKNPTAFYLCASSPTTGTSYEQYFGPGTRLTVT.

The chain has TRBV30 and TRBJ1-3; D perhaps matches TRBD1 (6 bases). CDR1 is GTSNPN, CDR2 SVGIG, per germline (reference sequence). The CDR3 contains 15 residues. The V end lost 5 bases, the J end lost 4 bases, and 18 bases lay between the germline ends. Here the CDR3 DNA reads TGTGCCTGGGAACCTACAGGGTCCTCCGGAAACACCATATATTTT. The encoded protein is CAWEPTGSSGNTIYF.

The chain links TRBV5-1 to TRBJ2-3, with 8 bases aligning to TRBD2. Germline V gene lookup returns CDR1 SGHRS and CDR2 YFSETQ. V lost 4 bases to trimming and J lost 2 bases; unmatched junction nucleotides: 9. The CDR3 covers 16 residues. CDR3 DNA: TGCGCCAGCAGCCCCGGACTAGCATCTACCACAGATACGCAGTATTTT. Its protein is CASSPGLASTTDTQYF.

The V call is TRBV28, the J call TRBJ1-1, with no clear D. In germline, CDR1 is MDHEN, CDR2 SYDVKM. Trimming stripped 4 bases from V and 0 bases from J, with 6 bases between. CDR3 size: 13 residues. The DNA for the CDR3 is TGTGCCAGCAGTTCGGTGATGAACACTGAAGCTTTCTTT. Protein: CASSSVMNTEAFF.

J is TRBJ1-2 and V is TRBV2, with D possibly TRBD1 on 5 matching bases. CDR1 and CDR2 from the germline V gene are SNHLY and FYNNEI. V was pared by 10 bases and J by 2 bases, with 8 bases between. The CDR3 spans 11 residues. As DNA, the CDR3 is TGTGCCACGACAGTAAACTATGGCTACACCTTC. It is translated as CATTVNYGYTF.

The rearrangement links TRBV4-1 to TRBJ1-1; 8 nucleotides agree with TRBD1. This CDR3 comprises 15 residues. Looked up from germline, CDR1 is MGHRA and CDR2 is YSYEKL. The trim removed 1 base at V and 0 bases at J, leaving 1 base unmatched. CDR3 nucleotides: TGCGCCAGCAGCCAAGGACAGGGGATGAACACTGAAGCTTTCTTT. Translating it yields CASSQGQGMNTEAFF.

This rearrangement joins TRBV5-4 to TRBJ1-1; tentative D call: TRBD1 (5 bases). The V gene's germline CDR1 is SGHNT and CDR2 YYREEE (reference sequence). The CDR3 loop spans 16 amino acids. With 1 base removed from V and 0 bases from J, the gap between germline ends came to 13 bases. CDR3 amino acids: CASSLRAARVNTEAFF. The CDR3 nucleotides are TGTGCCAGCAGCTTGAGGGCGGCCAGGGTGAACACTGAAGCTTTCTTT.

The chain has TRBV29-1 and TRBJ1-4; 8 positions match TRBD1. Germline assignment: CDR1 SQVTM and CDR2 ANQGSEA. Trimming took 3 bases from V and 7 from J; bases not matched to a gene: 4. The CDR3 is 13 residues long. The DNA of the CDR3 is TGCAGCGTTGAGTCAGGGGGCGGTGAAAAACTGTTTTTT. Protein product: CSVESGGGEKLFF.

The V gene is TRBV14, the J gene TRBJ1-1, with TRBD1 as a possible D gene (6 bases). CDR1 SGHDN and CDR2 FVKESK come from the germline V gene. Trimming shortened V by 6 bases and J by 3 bases, and 11 bases separated the two germline ends. The CDR3 is 13 residues long. CDR3 DNA: TGTGCCAGCAGGGCAGGGGTGTACACTGAAGCTTTCTTT. As protein: CASRAGVYTEAFF.

This clone came up once. This chain connects TRBV5-1 to TRBJ1-2; a weak D match, TRBD1 (5 bases). This CDR3 spans 16 amino acids. Trimming took 0 bases from V and 0 from J, leaving 12 bases between them. The germline CDR1 and CDR2 sequences are SGHRS and YFSETQ. CDR3: CASSLGFRGSNYGYTF. CDR3 in DNA: TGCGCCAGCAGCTTGGGGTTTAGGGGATCTAACTATGGCTACACCTTC.

The chain combines TRBV5-6 with TRBJ2-6, with no clear D. The CDR3 contains 16 residues. CDR1 is SGHDT and CDR2 is YYEEEE in the germline V gene. V shed 0 bases and J shed 4 bases, with 11 bases lying between them. CDR3 nucleotides: TGTGCCAGCAGCTTGGCCAGGTCGACCGGGGCCAACGTCCTGACTTTC. It codes for CASSLARSTGANVLTF. The full variable domain, in which reference TRBV5-6 and TRBJ2-6 provide the parts outside the CDR3, is DAGVTQSPTHLIKTRGQQVTLRCSPKSGHDTVSWYQQALGQGPQFIFQYYEEEERQRGNFPDRFSGHQFPNYSSELNVNALLLGDSALYLCASSLARSTGANVLTFGAGSRLTVL.